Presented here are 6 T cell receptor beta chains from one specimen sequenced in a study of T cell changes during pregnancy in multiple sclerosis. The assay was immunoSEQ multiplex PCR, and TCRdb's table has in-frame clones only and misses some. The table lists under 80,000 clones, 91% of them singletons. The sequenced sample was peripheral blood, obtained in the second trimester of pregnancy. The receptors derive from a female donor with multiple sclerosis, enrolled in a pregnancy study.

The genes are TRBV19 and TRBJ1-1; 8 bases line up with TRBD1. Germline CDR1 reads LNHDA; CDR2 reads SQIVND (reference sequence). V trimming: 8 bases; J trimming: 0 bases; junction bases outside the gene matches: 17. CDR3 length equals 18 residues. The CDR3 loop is CASVRETGEGAVNTEAFF. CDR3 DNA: TGTGCCAGTGTCCGGGAGACAGGGGAGGGAGCGGTGAACACTGAAGCTTTCTTT.

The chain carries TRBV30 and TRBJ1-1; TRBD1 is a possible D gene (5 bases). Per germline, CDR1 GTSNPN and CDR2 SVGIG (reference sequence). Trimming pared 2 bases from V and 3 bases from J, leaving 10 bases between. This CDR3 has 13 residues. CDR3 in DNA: TGTGCCTGGAGTTTACGGGGGGACACTGAAGCTTTCTTT. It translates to CAWSLRGDTEAFF.

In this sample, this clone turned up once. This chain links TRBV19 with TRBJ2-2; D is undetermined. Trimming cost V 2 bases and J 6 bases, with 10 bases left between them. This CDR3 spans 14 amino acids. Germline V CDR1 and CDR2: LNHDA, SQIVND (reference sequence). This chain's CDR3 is CASSIRSQSGELFF. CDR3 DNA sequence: TGTGCCAGTAGTATACGGTCCCAATCCGGGGAGCTGTTTTTT.

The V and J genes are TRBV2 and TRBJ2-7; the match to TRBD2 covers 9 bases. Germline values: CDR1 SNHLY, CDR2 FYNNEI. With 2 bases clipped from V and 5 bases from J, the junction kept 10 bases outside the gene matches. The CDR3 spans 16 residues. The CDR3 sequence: CASSERNLAGRDEQYF. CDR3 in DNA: TGTGCCAGCAGTGAAAGGAATCTAGCGGGACGCGACGAGCAGTACTTC.

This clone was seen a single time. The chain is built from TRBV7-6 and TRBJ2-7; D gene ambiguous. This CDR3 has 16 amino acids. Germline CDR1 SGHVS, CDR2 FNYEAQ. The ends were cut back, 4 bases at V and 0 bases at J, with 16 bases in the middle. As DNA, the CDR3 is TGTGCCAGCAGCTCCGTCCCCGGCGGATCCTCCTACGAGCAGTACTTC. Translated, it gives CASSSVPGGSSYEQYF.

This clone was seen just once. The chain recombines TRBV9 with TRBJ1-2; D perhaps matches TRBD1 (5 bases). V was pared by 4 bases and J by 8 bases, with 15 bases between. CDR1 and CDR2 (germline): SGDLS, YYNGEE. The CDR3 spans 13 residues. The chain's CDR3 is CASSPRGGGGYTF. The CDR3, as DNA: TGTGCCAGCAGCCCCCGTGGGGGAGGGGGCTACACCTTC. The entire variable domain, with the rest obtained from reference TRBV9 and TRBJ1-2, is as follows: DSGVTQTPKHLITATGQRVTLRCSPRSGDLSVYWYQQSLDQGLQFLIQYYNGEERAKGNILERFSAQQFPDLHSELNLSSLELGDSALYFCASSPRGGGGYTFGSGTRLTVV.